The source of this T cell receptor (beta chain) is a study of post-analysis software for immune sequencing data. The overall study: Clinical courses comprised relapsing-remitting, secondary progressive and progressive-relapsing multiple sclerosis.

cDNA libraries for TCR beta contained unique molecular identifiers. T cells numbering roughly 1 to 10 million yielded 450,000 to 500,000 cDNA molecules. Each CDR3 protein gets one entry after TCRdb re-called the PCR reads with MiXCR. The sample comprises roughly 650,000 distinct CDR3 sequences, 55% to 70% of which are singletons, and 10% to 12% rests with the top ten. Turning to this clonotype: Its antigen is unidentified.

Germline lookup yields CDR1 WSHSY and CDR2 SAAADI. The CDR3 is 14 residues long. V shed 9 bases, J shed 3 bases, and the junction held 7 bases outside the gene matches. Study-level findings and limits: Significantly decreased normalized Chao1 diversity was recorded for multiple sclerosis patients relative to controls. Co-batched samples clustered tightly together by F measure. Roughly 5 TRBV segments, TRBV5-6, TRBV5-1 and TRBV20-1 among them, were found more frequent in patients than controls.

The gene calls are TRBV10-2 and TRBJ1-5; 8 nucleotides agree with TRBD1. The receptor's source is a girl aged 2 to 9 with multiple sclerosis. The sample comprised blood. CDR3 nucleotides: TGCGCCAGTCAAGCAGGGGGCTCCAATCAGCCCCAGCATTTT. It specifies CASQAGGSNQPQHF.